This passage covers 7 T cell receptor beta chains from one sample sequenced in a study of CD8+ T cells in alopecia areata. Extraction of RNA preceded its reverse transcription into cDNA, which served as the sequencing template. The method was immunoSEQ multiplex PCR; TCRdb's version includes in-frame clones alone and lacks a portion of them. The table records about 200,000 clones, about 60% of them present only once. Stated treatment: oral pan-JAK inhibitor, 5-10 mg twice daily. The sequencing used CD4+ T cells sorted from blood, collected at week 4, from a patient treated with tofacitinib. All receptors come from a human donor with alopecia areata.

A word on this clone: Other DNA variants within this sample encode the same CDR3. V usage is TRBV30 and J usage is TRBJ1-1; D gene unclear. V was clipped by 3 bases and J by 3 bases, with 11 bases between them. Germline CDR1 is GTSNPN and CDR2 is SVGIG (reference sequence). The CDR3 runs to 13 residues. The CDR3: CAWSGSGYTEAFF. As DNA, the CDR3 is TGTGCCTGGAGCGGCTCTGGGTACACTGAAGCTTTCTTT.

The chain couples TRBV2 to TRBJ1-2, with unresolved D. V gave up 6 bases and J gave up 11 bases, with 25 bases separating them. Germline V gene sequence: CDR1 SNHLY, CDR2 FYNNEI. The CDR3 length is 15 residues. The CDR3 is CASRERQVGEVTYTF. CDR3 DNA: TGTGCCAGCAGAGAACGTCAGGTTGGGGAGGTCACGTACACCTTC.

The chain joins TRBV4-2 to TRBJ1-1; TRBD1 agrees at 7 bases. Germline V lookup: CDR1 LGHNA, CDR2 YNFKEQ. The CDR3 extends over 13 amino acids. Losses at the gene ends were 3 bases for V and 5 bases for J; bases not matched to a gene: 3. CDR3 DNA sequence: TGTGCCAGCAGCCAGACAGGGCGGACTGAAGCTTTCTTT. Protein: CASSQTGRTEAFF.

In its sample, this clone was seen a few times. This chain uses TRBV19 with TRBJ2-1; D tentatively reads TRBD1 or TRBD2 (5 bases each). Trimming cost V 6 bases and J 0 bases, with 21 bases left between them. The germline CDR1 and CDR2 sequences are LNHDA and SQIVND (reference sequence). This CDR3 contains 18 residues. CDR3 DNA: TGTGCCAGTAGGACTCGGGGTCGTGGGGGAAGCTCCTACAATGAGCAGTTCTTC. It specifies CASRTRGRGGSSYNEQFF.

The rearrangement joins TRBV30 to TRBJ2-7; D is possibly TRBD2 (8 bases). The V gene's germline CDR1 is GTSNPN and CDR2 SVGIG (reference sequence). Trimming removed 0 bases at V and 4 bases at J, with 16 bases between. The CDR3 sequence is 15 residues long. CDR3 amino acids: CAWSVRGREEYEQYF. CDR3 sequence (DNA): TGTGCCTGGAGTGTAAGGGGGCGGGAGGAATACGAGCAGTACTTC.

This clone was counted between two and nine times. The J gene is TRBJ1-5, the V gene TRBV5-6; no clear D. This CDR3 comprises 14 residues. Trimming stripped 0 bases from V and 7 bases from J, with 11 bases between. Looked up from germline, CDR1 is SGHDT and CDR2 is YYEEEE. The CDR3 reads CASSLGWGRQPQHF. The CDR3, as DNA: TGTGCCAGCAGCTTGGGCTGGGGAAGACAGCCCCAGCATTTT. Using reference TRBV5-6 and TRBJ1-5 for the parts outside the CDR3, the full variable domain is DAGVTQSPTHLIKTRGQQVTLRCSPKSGHDTVSWYQQALGQGPQFIFQYYEEEERQRGNFPDRFSGHQFPNYSSELNVNALLLGDSALYLCASSLGWGRQPQHFGDGTRLSIL.

In DNA, the CDR3 is TGTGCCTGGAGTGTACGGAAGGGATACGAGCAGTACTTC. As protein: CAWSVRKGYEQYF. This chain links TRBV30 with TRBJ2-7; D uncertain. Deletions cut 0 bases from V and 4 bases from J, with 10 bases between. Germline V gene data show CDR1 as GTSNPN and CDR2 as SVGIG (reference sequence). This CDR3 has 13 amino acids.